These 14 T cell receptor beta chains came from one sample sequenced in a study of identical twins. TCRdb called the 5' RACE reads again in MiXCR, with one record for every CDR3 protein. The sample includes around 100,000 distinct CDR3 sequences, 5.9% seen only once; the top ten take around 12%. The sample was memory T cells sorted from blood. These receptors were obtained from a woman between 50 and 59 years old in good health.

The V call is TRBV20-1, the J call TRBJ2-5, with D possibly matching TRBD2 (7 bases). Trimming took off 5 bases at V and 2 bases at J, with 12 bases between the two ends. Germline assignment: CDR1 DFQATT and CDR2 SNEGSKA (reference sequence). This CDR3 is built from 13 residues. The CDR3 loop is CSAGGGQQETQYF. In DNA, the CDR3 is TGCAGTGCTGGGGGGGGACAACAAGAGACCCAGTACTTC.

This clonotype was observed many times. CDR3 residues: CASSDGTSRNNEQFF. The CDR3 region has the DNA TGTGCCAGCAGCGACGGGACTAGCAGAAACAATGAGCAGTTCTTC. The J gene is TRBJ2-1, the V gene TRBV5-4, with 9 bases lining up with TRBD2. V was pared by 4 bases and J by 5 bases, with 7 bases of the junction left unmatched. The CDR3 has 15 amino acids. Germline V gene lookup returns CDR1 SGHNT and CDR2 YYREEE (reference sequence).

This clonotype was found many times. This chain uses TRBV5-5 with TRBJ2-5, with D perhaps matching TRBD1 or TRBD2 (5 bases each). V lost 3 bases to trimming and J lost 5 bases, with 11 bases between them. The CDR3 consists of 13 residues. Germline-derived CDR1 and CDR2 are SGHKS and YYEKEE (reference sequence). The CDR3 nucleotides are TGTGCCAGCAGCTGGGGGTCGCGGGAGACCCAGTACTTC. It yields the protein CASSWGSRETQYF.

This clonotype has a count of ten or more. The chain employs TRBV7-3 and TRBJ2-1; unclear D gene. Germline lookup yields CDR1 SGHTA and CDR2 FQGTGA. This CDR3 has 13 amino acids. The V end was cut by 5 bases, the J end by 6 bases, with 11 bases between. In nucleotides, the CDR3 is TGTGCCAGCAGCCCCGGACGCAGCAATGAGCAGTTCTTC. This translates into CASSPGRSNEQFF.

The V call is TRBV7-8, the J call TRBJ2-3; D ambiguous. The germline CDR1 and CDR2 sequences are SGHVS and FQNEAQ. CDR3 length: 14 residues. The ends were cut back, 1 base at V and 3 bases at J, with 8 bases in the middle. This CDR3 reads CASSLEIRTDTQYF. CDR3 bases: TGTGCCAGCAGCTTAGAGATCCGTACAGATACGCAGTATTTT.

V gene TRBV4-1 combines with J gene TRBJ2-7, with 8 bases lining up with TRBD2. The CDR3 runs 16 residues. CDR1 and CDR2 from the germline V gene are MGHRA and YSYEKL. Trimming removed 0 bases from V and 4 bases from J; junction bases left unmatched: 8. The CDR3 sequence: CASSQDPGLAPYEQYF. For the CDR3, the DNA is TGCGCCAGCAGCCAAGACCCCGGACTAGCCCCTTACGAGCAGTACTTC.

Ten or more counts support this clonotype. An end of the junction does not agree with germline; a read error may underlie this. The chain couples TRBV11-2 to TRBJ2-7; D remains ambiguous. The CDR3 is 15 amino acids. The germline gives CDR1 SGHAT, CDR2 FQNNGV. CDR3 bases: TGTGCCAGCAGCTTAGGGACGGCTGCTTACTACGAGCAGTATTTC. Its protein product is CASSLGTAAYYEQYF. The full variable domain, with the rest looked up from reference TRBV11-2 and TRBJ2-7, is EAGVAQSPRYKIIEKRQSVAFWCNPISGHATLYWYQQILGQGPKLLIQFQNNGVVDDSQLPKDRFSAERLKGVDSTLKIQPAKLEDSAVYLCASSLGTAAYYEQYFGPGTRLTVT.

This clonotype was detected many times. CDR3 sequence reads: CASSRDFTSYEQYF. The CDR3 DNA follows: TGTGCCAGCAGTCGGGACTTCACCTCCTACGAGCAGTACTTC. J is TRBJ2-7 and V is TRBV6-1; D is possibly TRBD2 (6 bases). The germline gives CDR1 MNHNS, CDR2 SASEGT. The CDR3 extends over 14 amino acids. The V end was cut by 5 bases, the J end by 0 bases, with 11 bases between.

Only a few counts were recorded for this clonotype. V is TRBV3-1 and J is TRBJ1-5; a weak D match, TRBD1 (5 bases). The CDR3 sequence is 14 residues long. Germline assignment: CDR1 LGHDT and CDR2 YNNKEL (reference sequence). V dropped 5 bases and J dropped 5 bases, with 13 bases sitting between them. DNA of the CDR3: TGTGCCAGCAGCATGTGGGACGGACATCAGCCCCAGCATTTT. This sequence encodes CASSMWDGHQPQHF.

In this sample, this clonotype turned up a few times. The CDR3 coding sequence is TGCAGCGTCATTTCTACCTCTGGGGCCAACGTCCTGACTTTC. Translated: CSVISTSGANVLTF. The J gene is TRBJ2-6, the V gene TRBV29-1; D is ambiguous. Per germline, CDR1 SQVTM and CDR2 ANQGSEA. The V and J ends lost 6 bases and 0 bases respectively, with 9 bases between them. CDR3 length: 14 amino acids.

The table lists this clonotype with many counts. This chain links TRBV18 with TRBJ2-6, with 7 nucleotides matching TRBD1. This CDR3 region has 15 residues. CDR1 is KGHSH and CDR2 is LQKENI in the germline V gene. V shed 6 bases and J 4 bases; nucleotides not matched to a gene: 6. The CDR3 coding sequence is TGTGCCAGCTCCCGAGGGGGCTCGGGGGCCAACGTCCTGACTTTC. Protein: CASSRGGSGANVLTF. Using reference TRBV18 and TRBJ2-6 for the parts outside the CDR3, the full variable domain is NAGVMQNPRHLVRRRGQEARLRCSPMKGHSHVYWYRQLPEEGLKFMVYLQKENIIDESGMPKERFSAEFPKEGPSILRIQQVVRGDSAAYFCASSRGGSGANVLTFGAGSRLTVL.

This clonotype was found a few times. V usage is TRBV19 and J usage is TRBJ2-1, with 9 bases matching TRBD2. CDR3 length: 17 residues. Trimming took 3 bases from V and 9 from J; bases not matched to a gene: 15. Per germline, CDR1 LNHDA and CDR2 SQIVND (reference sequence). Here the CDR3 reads CASSIPAALAGEAEQFF. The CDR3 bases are TGTGCCAGTAGTATTCCGGCCGCGTTAGCGGGAGAGGCTGAGCAGTTCTTC.

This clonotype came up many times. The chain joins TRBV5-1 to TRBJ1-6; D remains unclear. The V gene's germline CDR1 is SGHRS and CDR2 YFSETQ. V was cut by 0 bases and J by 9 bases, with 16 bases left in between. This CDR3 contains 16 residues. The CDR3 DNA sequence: TGCGCCAGCAGCTTGGCGGGAAGTCTGGCGGCTTCACCCCTCCACTTT. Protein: CASSLAGSLAASPLHF.

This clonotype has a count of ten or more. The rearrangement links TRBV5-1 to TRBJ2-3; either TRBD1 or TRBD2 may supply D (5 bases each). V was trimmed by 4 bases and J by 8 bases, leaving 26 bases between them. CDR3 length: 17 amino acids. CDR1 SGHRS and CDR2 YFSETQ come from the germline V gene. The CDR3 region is CASSPSGPQVARGTQYF. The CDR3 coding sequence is TGCGCCAGCAGCCCCAGCGGCCCGCAGGTAGCTAGGGGTACGCAGTATTTT. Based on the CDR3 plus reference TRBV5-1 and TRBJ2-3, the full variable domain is KAGVTQTPRYLIKTRGQQVTLSCSPISGHRSVSWYQQTPGQGLQFLFEYFSETQRNKGNFPGRFSGRQFSNSRSEMNVSTLELGDSALYLCASSPSGPQVARGTQYFGPGTRLTVL.